This TCR beta chain was identified during a study of blood T cell repertoires in COVID-19. Study at large: Italy, Spain and the United States were the sources of the convalescent and acute COVID-19 samples.

This clone was recorded a few times. Per germline, CDR1 MNHNY and CDR2 SVGAGI (reference sequence). Losses at the gene ends were 5 bases for V and 6 bases for J; bases not matched to a gene: 3. The length of the CDR3 is 13 residues. Methods used by the authors: Cell counts per sample came from amplifying reference gene primers. Here immunoSEQ multiplex PCR was the method, and the copy in TCRdb shows in-frame clones only, minus some. V, J and clone size derive from that table, while D and trimming were established from the DNA sequence. The profile covers approximately 250,000 clones, with just under 85% appearing a single time and roughly 4% taken by the ten largest.

What was sequenced was peripheral blood. This chain joins TRBV6-6 and TRBJ1-2, with 10 bases fitting TRBD1. The sequence came from a man in his fifties with acute or convalescent COVID-19. The CDR3 DNA follows: TGTGCCAGCAGTATGGGACAGGGGAATGGCTACACCTTC. Protein product: CASSMGQGNGYTF.